The 2 T cell receptor beta chains reported below all come from one sample, sequenced in a study of monozygotic twins with inflammatory bowel disease (dated by TCRdb to between 2018 and 2020). The library was prepared using 5' RACE. Sequencing took place on an Illumina HiSeq 2500. The reads went through TCRdb reprocessing, and each CDR3 protein sequence gets one entry with no DNA. The sample's table covers 150,000 to 200,000 distinct CDR3 sequences. Jointly, the top ten make up 6% to 9.5% of the sample. Sequencing was done on a sample of blood. The receptors originated from a human donor with ulcerative colitis or Crohn's disease, or a healthy co-twin of an affected twin (not recorded which).

V is TRBV12-3 or TRBV12-4 and J is TRBJ1-2; TCRdb selects TRBD1, and the lack of DNA leaves this call unchecked. This CDR3 has 13 amino acids. CDR3 sequence: CASSLSQGGGYTF.

The chain is built from TRBV5-1 and TRBJ2-7; TCRdb names TRBD1, which stays unverified in the absence of DNA. The CDR3 length is 15 residues. CDR1 is SGHRS and CDR2 is YFSETQ in the germline V gene. The CDR3: CASSQVGDSSYEQYF.